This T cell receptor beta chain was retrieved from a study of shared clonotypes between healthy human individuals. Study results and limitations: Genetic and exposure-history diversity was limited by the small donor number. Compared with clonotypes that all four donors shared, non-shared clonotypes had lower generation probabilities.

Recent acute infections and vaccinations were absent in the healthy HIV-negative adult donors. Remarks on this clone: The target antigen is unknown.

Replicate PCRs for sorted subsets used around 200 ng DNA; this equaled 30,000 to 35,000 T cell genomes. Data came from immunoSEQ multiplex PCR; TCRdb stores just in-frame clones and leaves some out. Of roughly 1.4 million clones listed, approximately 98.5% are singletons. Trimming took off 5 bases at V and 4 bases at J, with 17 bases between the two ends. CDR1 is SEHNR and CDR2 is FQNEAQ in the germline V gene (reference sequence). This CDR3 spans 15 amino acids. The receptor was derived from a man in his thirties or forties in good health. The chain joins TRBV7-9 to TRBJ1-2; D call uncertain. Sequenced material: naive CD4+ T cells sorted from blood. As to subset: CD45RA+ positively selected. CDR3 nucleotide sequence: TGTGCCAGCAGCAAACCCGCGGACCGTACCTATGGCTACACCTTC. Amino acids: CASSKPADRTYGYTF.